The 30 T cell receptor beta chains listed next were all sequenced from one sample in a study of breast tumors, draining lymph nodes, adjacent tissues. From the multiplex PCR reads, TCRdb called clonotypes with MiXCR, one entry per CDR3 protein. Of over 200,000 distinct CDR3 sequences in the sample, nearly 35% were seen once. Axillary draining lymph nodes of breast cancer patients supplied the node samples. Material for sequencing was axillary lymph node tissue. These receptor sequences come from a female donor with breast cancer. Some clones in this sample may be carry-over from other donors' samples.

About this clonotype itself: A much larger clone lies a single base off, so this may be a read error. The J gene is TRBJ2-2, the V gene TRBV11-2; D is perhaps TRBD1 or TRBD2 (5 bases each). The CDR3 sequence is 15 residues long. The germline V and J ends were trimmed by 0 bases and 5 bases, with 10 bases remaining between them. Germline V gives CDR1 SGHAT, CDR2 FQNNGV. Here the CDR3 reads CASSLDGAATGELFF. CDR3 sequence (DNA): TGTGCCAGCAGCTTAGACGGGGCGGCTACCGGGGAGCTGTTTTTT.

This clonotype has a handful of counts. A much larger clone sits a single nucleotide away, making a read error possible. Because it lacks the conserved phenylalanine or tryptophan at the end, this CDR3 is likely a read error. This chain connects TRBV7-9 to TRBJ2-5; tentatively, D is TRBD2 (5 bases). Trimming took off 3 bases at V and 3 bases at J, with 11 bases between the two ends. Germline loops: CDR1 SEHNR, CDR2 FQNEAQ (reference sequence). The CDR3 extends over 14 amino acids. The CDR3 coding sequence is TGTGCCAGCAGCTTCGTTCTCGGGGAAGAGACCCAGTACCTC. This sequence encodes CASSFVLGEETQYL.

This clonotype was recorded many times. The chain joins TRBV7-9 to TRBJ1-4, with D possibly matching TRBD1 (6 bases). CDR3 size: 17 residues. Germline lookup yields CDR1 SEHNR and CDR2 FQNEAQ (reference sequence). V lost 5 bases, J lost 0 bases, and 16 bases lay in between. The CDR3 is CASSTSQTGPTNEKLFF. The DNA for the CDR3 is TGTGCCAGCAGCACCTCCCAGACAGGCCCAACTAATGAAAAACTGTTTTTT. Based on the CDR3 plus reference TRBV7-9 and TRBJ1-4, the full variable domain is DTGVSQNPRHKITKRGQNVTFRCDPISEHNRLYWYRQTLGQGPEFLTYFQNEAQLEKSRLLSDRFSAERPKGSFSTLEIQRTEQGDSAMYLCASSTSQTGPTNEKLFFGSGTQLSVL.

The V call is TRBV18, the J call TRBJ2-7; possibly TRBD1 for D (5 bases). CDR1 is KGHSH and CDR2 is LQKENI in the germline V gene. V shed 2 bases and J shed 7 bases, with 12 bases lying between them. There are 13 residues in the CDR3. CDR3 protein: CASSPGPGLEQYF. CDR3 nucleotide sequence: TGTGCCAGCTCACCAGGGCCAGGGTTGGAGCAGTACTTC.

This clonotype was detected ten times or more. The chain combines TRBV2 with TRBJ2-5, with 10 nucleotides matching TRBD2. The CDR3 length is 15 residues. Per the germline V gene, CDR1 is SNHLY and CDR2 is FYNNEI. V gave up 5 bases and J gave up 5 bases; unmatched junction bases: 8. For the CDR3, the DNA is TGTGCCAGCAGTTCCCGAGGGACTAGCGACGAGACCCAGTACTTC. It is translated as CASSSRGTSDETQYF.

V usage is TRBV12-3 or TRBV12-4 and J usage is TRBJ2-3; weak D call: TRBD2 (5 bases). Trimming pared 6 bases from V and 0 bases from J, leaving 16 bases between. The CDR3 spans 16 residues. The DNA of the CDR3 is TGTGCCAGCAGCCCCACGGGGTATCCTAGCACAGATACGCAGTATTTT. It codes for CASSPTGYPSTDTQYF.

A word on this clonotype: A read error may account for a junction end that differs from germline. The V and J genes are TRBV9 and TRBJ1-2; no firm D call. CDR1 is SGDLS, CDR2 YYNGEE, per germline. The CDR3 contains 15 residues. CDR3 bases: TGTGCCAGCAGCGTAGAAGACGGCCGTAACTATGGCTCCACCTTC. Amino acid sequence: CASSVEDGRNYGSTF.

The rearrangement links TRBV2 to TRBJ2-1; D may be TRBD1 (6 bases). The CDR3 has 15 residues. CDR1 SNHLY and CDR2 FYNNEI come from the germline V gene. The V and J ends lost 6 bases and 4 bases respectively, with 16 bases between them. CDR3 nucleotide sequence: TGTGCCAGCAGACTCCCGGGACACCTATACAATGAGCAGTTCTTC. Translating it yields CASRLPGHLYNEQFF.

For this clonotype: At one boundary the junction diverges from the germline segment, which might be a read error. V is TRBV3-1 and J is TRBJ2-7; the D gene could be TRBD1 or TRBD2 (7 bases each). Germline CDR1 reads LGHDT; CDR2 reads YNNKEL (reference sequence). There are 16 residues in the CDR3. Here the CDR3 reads CAGSHRNRGERGEQYF. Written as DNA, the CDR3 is TGTGCCGGCAGCCACAGAAACAGGGGAGAGCGGGGCGAGCAGTACTTC.

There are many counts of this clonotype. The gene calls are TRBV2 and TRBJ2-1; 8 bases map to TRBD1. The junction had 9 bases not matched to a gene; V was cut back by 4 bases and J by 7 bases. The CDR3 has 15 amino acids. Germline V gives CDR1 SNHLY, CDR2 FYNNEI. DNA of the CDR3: TGTGCCAGCAGTGCCGGACAGGGTAGTAGGAATGAGCAGTTCTTC. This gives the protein CASSAGQGSRNEQFF.

This CDR3 is CASSQNIAGAHFLEQFF. The CDR3 DNA reads TGTGCCAGCAGCCAAAACATAGCGGGAGCCCACTTTCTGGAGCAGTTCTTC. J is TRBJ2-1 and V is TRBV3-1, with 9 nucleotides matching TRBD2. Germline lookup yields CDR1 LGHDT and CDR2 YNNKEL (reference sequence). The CDR3 extends over 17 amino acids. Trimming took 2 bases from V and 10 from J; bases not matched to a gene: 15.

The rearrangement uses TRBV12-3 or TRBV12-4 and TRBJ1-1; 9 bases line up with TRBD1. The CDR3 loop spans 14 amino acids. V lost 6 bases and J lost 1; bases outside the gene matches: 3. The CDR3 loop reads CASSRQGGNTEAFF. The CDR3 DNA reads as TGTGCCAGCAGCCGACAGGGGGGGAACACTGAAGCTTTCTTT.

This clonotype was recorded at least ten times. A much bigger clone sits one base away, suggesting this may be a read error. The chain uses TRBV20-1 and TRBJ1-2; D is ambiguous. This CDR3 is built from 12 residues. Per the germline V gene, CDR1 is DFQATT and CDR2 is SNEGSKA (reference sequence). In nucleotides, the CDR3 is TGCAGTGCTAGACCACAAATTTATGGCTCCACCTTC. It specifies CSARPQIYGSTF.

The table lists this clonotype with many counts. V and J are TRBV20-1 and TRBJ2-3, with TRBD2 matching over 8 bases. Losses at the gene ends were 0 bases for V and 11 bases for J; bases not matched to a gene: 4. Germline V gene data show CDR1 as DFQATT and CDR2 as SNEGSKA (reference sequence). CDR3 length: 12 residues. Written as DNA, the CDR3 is TGCAGTGCTAGAGAGGCCCTAGCGGGGCAGTATTTT. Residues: CSAREALAGQYF.

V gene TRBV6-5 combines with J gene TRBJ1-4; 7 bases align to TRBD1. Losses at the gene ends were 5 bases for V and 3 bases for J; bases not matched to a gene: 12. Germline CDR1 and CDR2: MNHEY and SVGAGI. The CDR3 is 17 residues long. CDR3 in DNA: TGTGCCAGCAGTCATAGGAGAAACAGGGGTTCTAATGAAAAACTGTTTTTT. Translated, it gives CASSHRRNRGSNEKLFF.

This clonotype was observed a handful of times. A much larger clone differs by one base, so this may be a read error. The CDR3 sequence: CSAITGGKKAEQYF. CDR3 nucleotide sequence: TGCAGTGCTATTACAGGGGGCAAGAAGGCCGAGCAGTACTTC. The chain employs TRBV20-1 and TRBJ2-7; 9 bases are a match to TRBD1. The J segment lost 6 bases and the V segment lost 4 bases, leaving 10 bases of the junction unmatched. CDR1 and CDR2 (germline): DFQATT, SNEGSKA (reference sequence). The CDR3 consists of 14 residues.

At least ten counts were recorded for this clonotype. CDR3 amino acids: CASSLLGDHTGELFF. The CDR3 DNA sequence: TGCGCCAGCAGCTTGTTGGGGGATCACACCGGGGAGCTGTTTTTT. The J gene is TRBJ2-2, the V gene TRBV5-1; the D gene could be TRBD1 or TRBD2 (5 bases each). Trimming left V 1 base short and J 3 bases short, with 10 bases between. Germline V lookup: CDR1 SGHRS, CDR2 YFSETQ. The CDR3 has 15 residues.

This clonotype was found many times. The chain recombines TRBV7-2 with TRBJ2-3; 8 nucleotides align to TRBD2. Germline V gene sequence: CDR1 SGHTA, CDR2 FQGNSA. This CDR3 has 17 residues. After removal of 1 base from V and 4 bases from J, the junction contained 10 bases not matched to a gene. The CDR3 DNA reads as TGTGCCAGCAGCTTAGTACTAGCGGCAGGAACTCCAGATACGCAGTATTTT. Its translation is CASSLVLAAGTPDTQYF.

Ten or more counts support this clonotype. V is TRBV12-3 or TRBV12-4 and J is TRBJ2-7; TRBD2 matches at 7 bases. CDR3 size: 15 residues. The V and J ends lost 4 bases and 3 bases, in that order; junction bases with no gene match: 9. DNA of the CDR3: TGTGCCAGCAGTTCAAGCGGGATAGGTCGCTACGAGCAGTACTTC. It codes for CASSSSGIGRYEQYF.

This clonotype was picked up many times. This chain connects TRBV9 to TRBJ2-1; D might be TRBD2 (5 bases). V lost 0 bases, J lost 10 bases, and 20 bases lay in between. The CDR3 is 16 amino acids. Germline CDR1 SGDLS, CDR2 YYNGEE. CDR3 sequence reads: CASSVDPSPVGPEQFF. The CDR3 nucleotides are TGTGCCAGCAGCGTAGACCCTAGCCCCGTTGGTCCAGAGCAGTTCTTC.

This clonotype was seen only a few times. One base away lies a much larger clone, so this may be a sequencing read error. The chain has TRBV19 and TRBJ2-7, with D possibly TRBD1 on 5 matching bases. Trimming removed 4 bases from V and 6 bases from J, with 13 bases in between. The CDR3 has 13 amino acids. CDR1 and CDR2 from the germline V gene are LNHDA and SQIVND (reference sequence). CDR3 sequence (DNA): TGTGCCAGTAGTACCTCCCCTGACAGCGAGCAGTACTTC. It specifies CASSTSPDSEQYF.

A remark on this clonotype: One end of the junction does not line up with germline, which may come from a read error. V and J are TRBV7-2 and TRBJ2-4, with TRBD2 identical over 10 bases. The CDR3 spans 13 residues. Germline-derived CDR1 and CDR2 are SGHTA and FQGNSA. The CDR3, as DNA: TGTGCCAGCAGCGTAGCGGGGGGACCCATTCAGTACTTC. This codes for CASSVAGGPIQYF.

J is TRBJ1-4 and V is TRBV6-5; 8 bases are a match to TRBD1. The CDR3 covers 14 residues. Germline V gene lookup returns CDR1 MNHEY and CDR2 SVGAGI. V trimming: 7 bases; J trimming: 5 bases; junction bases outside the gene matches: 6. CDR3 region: CASTATGENEKLFF. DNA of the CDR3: TGTGCCAGCACCGCGACAGGGGAAAATGAAAAACTGTTTTTT.

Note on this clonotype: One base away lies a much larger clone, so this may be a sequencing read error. This CDR3 is CASSDNKGLALDARYF. Here the CDR3 DNA reads TGTGCCAGCAGTGATAACAAGGGACTAGCTCTCGATGCGCGGTATTTT. This rearrangement joins TRBV6-1 to TRBJ2-3; 9 bases align to TRBD2. V shed 3 bases, J shed 14 bases, and the junction held 18 bases outside the gene matches. The CDR3 spans 16 residues. Germline-derived CDR1 and CDR2 are MNHNS and SASEGT.

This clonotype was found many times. The CDR3 sequence: CASSRLTGSGANVLTF. The CDR3 DNA follows: TGTGCCAGCAGTCGTCTGACAGGGTCTGGGGCCAACGTCCTGACTTTC. The chain employs TRBV6-5 and TRBJ2-6; 7 positions match TRBD1. The germline V gene encodes CDR1 MNHEY and CDR2 SVGAGI. The CDR3 loop spans 16 amino acids. J gave up 1 base and V 5 bases, and 5 bases lay outside the gene matches.

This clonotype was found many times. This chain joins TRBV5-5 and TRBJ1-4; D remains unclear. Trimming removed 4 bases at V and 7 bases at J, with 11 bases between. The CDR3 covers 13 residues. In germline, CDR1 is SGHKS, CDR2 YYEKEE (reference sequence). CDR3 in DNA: TGTGCCAGCAGCCCAACGTCAGGTGAAAAACTGTTTTTT. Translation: CASSPTSGEKLFF.

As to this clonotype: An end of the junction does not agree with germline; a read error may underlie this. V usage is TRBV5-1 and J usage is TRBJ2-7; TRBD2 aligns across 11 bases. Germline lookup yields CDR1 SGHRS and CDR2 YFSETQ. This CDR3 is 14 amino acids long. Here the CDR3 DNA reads TGTGCCAGCAGCGATAGCGGGAGGGCCTTTGAGCAGTACTTC. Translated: CASSDSGRAFEQYF. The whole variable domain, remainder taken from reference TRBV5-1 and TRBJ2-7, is KAGVTQTPRYLIKTRGQQVTLSCSPISGHRSVSWYQQTPGQGLQFLFEYFSETQRNKGNFPGRFSGRQFSNSRSEMNVSTLELGDSALYLCASSDSGRAFEQYFGPGTRLTVT.

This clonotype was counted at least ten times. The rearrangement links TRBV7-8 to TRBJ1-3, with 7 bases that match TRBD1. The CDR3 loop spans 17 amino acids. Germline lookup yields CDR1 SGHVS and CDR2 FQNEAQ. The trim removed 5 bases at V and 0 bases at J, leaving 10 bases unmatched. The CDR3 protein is CASSPRTGQSSGNTIYF. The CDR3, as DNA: TGTGCCAGCAGCCCCCGGACAGGCCAGAGCTCTGGAAACACCATATATTTT.

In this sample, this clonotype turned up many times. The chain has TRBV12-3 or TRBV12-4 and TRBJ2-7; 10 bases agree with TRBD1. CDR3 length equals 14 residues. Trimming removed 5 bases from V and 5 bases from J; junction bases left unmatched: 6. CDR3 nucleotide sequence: TGTGCCAGCAGTGTTGACAGGGGGCTCAACGAGCAGTACTTC. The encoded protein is CASSVDRGLNEQYF.

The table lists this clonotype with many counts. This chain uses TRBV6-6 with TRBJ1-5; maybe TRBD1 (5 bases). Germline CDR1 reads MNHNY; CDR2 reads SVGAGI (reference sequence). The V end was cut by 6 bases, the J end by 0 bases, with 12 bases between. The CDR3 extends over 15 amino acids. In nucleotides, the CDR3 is TGTGCCAGCAGCCCCCTGAGGGGTAGCAATCAGCCCCAGCATTTT. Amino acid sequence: CASSPLRGSNQPQHF.